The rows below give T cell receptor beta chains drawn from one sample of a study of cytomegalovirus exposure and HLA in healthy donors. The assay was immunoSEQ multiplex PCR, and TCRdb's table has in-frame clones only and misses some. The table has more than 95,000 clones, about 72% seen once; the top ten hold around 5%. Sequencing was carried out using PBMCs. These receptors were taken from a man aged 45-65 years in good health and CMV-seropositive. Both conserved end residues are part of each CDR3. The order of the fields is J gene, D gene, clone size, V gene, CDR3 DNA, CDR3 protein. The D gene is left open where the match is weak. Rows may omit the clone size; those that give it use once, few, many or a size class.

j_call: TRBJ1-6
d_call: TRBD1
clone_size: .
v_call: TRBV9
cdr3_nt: TGTGCCAGCAGCCCCAGGGGTTCCGGGACAGGGGCTGATTCACCCCTCCACTTT
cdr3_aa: CASSPRGSGTGADSPLHF

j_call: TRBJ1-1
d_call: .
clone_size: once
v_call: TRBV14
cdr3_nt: TGTGCCAGCAGCAGCTTAAAGACTGAAGCTTTCTTT
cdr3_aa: CASSSLKTEAFF

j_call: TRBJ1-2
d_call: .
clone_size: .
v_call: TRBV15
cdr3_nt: TGTGCCACCAGCAGAGATATGGCGACTCGTGGCTACACCTTC
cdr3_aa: CATSRDMATRGYTF

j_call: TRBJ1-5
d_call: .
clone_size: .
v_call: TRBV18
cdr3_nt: TGTGCCAGCTCACCAGTCGGCGGCAGGGCGGAGGGTCAGCCCCAGCATTTT
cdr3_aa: CASSPVGGRAEGQPQHF

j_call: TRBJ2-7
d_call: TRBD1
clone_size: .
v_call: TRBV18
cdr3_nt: TGTGCCAGCTCACCGATCCTGACAGGGTCCAACGAGCAGTACTTC
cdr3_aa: CASSPILTGSNEQYF

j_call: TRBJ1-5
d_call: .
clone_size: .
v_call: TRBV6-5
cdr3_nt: TGTGCCAGCAGTTACTCGGCAGGGGGCAATCAGCCCCAGCATTTT
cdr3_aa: CASSYSAGGNQPQHF

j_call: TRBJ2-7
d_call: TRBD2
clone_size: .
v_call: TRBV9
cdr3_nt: TGTGCCAGCAGCGTAGGGCTAGCGGACTACGAGCAGTACTTC
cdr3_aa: CASSVGLADYEQYF

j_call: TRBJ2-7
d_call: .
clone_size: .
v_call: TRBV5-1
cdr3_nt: TGCGCCAGCAGCTTGGCCGGGGCGGGGTCCGCTGAAGAGCAGTACTTC
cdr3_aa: CASSLAGAGSAEEQYF

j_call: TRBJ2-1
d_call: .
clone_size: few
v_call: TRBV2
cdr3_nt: TGTGCCAGCAGCGCAGGGTCCTACAATGAGCAGTTCTTC
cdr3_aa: CASSAGSYNEQFF

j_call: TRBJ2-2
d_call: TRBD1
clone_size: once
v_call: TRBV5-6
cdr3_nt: TGTGCCAGCAGCTCGTACGGACAGGGGGGCACCGGGGAGCTGTTTTTT
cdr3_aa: CASSSYGQGGTGELFF

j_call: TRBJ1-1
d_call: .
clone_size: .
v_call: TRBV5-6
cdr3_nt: TGTGCCAGCAGTTCTCCCCGGCGGTCGAACACTGAAGCTTTCTTT
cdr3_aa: CASSSPRRSNTEAFF

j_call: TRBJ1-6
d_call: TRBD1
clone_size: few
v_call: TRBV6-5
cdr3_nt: TGTGCCAGCAGCTCGAGAGAGGGGGCTTCACCCCTCCACTTT
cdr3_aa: CASSSREGASPLHF

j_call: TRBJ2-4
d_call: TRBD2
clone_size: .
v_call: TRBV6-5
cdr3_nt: TGTGCCAGCAGCCCCCCCGGGGGGACCAAAAACATTCAGTACTTC
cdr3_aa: CASSPPGGTKNIQYF

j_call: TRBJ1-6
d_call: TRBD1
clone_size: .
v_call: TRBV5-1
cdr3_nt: TGCGCCAGCAGCTGGGACAGGGGCAATAATTCACCCCTCCACTTT
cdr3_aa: CASSWDRGNNSPLHF

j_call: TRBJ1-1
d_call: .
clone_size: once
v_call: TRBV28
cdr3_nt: TGTGCCAGCCGGGGGAACACTGAAGCTTTCTTT
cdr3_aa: CASRGNTEAFF

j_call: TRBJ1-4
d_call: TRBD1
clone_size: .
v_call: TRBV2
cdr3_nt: TGTGCCAGCAGTCCTGGGTCACCGGGACAGGGCCTAAAACTGTTTTTT
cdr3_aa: CASSPGSPGQGLKLFF

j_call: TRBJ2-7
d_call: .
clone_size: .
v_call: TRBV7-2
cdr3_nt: TGTGCCAGCAGCTTAGTTCGACAGGCTTCCCTCGGGGACGAGCAGTACTTC
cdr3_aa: CASSLVRQASLGDEQYF

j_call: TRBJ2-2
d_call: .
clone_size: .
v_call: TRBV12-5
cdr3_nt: TGTGCTAGTGGTCATAACACCGGGGAGCTGTTTTTT
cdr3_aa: CASGHNTGELFF

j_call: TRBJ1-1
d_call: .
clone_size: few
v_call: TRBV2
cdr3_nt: TGTGCCAGACGGGGGTGGACGAACACTGAAGCTTTCTTT
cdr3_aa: CARRGWTNTEAFF

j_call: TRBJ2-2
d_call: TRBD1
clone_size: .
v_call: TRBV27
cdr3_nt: TGTGCCAGCAGTTTTCGGACAGGGGTGCCCGGGGAGCTGTTTTTT
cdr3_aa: CASSFRTGVPGELFF

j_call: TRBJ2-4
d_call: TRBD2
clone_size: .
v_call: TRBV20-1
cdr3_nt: TGCAGTGCTAGATCGGGGGGGCAGGTCCACTTC
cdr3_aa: CSARSGGQVHF

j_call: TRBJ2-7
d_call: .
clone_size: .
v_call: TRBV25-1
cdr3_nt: TGTGCCAGCACCCACCAGGGGAATAGTGGCGAGCAGTACTTC
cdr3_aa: CASTHQGNSGEQYF

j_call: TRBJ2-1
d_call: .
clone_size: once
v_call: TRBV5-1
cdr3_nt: TGCGCCAGCAGCTTGGCGGGTTTCACCTACAATGAGCAGTTCTTC
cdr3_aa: CASSLAGFTYNEQFF

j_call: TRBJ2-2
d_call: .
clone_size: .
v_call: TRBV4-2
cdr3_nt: TGTGCCAGCAGCCAAGATCCCCTGGCTAGCCTTAACACCGGGGAGCTGTTTTTT
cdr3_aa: CASSQDPLASLNTGELFF

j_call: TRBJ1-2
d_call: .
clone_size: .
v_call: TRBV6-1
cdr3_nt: TGTGCCAGCAGTGAAGCGTTCCGTAATTATGGCTACACCTTC
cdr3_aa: CASSEAFRNYGYTF

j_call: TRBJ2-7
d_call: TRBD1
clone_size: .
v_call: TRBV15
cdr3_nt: TGTGCCACCAGCAGAGATAGGATGACAGGGAGCGAGCAGTACTTC
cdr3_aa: CATSRDRMTGSEQYF

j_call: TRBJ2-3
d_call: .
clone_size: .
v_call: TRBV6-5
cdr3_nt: TGTGCCAGCAGGCGAGGACTGGGGACAGATACGCAGTATTTT
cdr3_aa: CASRRGLGTDTQYF

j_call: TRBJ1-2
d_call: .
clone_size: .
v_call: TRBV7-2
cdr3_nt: TGTGCCAGCAGCGTATCAGGGGTAGGCTACACCTTC
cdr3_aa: CASSVSGVGYTF

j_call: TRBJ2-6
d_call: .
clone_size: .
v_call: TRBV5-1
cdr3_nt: TGCGCCAGCACCCTATTGGAGGCAGGGGCCAACGTCCTGACTTTC
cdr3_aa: CASTLLEAGANVLTF

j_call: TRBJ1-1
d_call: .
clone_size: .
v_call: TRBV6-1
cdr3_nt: TGTGCCAGCAGTGAATCGGGACACTATACGGGCACTGAAGCTTTCTTT
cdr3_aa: CASSESGHYTGTEAFF

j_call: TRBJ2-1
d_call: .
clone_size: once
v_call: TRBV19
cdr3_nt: TGTGCCAGTAGTACCTGGGACTTCTTTGGGGGCTCCTACAATGAGCAGTTCTTC
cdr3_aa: CASSTWDFFGGSYNEQFF

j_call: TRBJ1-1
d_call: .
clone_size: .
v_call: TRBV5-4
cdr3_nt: TGTGCCAGCAGCCCGCCCGAGAGGGGGACAAAAGCTTTCTTT
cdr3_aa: CASSPPERGTKAFF

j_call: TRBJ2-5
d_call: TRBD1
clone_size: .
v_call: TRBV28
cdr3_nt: TGTGCCAGCAGTTTATGGGGACAGGGGGCGGGAGAGACCCAGTACTTC
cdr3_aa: CASSLWGQGAGETQYF

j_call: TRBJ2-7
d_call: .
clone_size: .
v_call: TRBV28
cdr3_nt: TGTGCCAGCAGTCGCGCAGGGGCTTTCTCCTACGAGCAGTACTTC
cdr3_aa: CASSRAGAFSYEQYF

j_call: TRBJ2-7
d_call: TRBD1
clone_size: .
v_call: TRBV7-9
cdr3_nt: TGTGCCAGCAGCTTGGAACTTACAGGGGCCGAGCAGTACTTC
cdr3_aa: CASSLELTGAEQYF

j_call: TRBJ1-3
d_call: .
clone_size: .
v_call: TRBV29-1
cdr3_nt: TGCAGCGTGGGCCCTTCTCAGGGGCTTGGGGGCACCATATATTTT
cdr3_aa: CSVGPSQGLGGTIYF

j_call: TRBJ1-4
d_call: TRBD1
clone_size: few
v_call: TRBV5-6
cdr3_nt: TGTGCCAGCAGCTTGGTGGGACAGGGGGATGAAAAACTGTTTTTT
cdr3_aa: CASSLVGQGDEKLFF

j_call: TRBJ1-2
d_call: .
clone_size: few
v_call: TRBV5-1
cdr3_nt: TGCGCCAGGGGGACTGTAGATGGCTACACCTTC
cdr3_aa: CARGTVDGYTF

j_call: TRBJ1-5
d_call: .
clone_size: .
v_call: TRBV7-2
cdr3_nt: TGTGCCAGCAGCTTAGCGAGGGTAGGGCCCCAGCATTTT
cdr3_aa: CASSLARVGPQHF

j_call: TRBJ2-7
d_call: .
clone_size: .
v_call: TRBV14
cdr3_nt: TGTGCCAGCAGCCCCCTTTTGGGGTCCTCCCAGGGCTATCCCTACGAGCAGTACTTC
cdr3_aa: CASSPLLGSSQGYPYEQYF

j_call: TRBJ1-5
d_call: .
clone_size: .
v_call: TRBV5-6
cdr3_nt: TGTGCCAGCAGCTTTTTTCTAGAGGGACAGCCCCAGCATTTT
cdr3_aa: CASSFFLEGQPQHF

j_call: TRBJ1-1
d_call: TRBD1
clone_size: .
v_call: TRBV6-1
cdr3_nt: TGTGCCAGCAGTATCCCCAGGGGGATAGGGACTGAAGCTTTCTTT
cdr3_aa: CASSIPRGIGTEAFF

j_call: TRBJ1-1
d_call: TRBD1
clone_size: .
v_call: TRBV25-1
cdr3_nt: TGTGCCAGCATACCACAGGGGCAGGGGAACACTGAAGCTTTCTTT
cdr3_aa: CASIPQGQGNTEAFF

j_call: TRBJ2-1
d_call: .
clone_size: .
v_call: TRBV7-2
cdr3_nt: TGTGCCAGCAGCTTAGCTGGGCGTGAGCAGTTCTTC
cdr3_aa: CASSLAGREQFF

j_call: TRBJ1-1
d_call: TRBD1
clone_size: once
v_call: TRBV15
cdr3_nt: TGTGCCACCAGCAGGACAGGGGATGGGCAGAACACTGAAGCTTTCTTT
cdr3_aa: CATSRTGDGQNTEAFF

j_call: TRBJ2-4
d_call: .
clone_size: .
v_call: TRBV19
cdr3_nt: TGTGCCAGTAAAGGAACAGGCCTAGCCAAAAACATTCAGTACTTC
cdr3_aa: CASKGTGLAKNIQYF

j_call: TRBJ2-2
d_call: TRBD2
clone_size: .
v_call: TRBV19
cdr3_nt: TGTGCCAGTAGTCTAGCGGGAGGTCTAAGAGCTGGCACCGGGGAGCTGTTTTTT
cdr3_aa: CASSLAGGLRAGTGELFF

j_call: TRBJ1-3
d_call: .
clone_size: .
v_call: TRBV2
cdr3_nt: TGTGCCAGCAGTGAAGGGGGACTCTTCTCCGGAAACACCATATATTTT
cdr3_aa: CASSEGGLFSGNTIYF

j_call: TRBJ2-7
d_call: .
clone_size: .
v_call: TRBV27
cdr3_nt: TGTGCCAGCAGTGCCGGACAAGGCGAGCAGTACTTC
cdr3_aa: CASSAGQGEQYF

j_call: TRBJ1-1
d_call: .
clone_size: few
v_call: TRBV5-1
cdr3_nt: TGCGCCAGCAGCTTGGCGACCGGAGCCCTGAACACTGAAGCTTTCTTT
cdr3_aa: CASSLATGALNTEAFF

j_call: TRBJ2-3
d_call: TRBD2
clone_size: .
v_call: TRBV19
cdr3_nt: TGTGCCAGTAAAGCGGGCGGGAGTCTCCCAGATACGCAGTATTTT
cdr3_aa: CASKAGGSLPDTQYF

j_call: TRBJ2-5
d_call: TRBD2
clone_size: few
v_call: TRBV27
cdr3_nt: TGTGCCAGCAGTTCCCCGGGGGGTCGGAGGGACCAAGAGACCCAGTACTTC
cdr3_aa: CASSSPGGRRDQETQYF

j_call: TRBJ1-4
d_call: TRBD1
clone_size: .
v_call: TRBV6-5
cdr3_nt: TGTGCCAGCAGGTGGACAGGGGGCAATCATGAAAAACTGTTTTTT
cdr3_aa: CASRWTGGNHEKLFF

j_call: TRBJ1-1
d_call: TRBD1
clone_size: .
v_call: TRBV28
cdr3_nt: TGTGCCAGCAGACCGGGACAGGCGAACACTGAAGCTTTCTTT
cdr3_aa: CASRPGQANTEAFF

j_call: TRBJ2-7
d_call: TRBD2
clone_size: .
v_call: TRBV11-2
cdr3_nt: TGTGCCAGCAGCTTAGGGGGGACTAGCGGGAGTTCTTACGAGCAGTACTTC
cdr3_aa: CASSLGGTSGSSYEQYF